This entry lists 31 T cell receptor beta chains sequenced from one sample in a study of PD-L1 blockade in urothelial cancer. Measured with immunoSEQ multiplex PCR; TCRdb has only the in-frame clones, and not every one. The table includes tens of thousands of clones, over 70% detected once. Sequenced here: PBMCs, sampled around atezolizumab (anti-PD-L1) treatment. The receptors originated from a man in his forties or fifties with urothelial cancer.

The chain carries TRBV10-2 and TRBJ2-3; 13 nucleotides agree with TRBD2. The trim removed 11 bases at V and 3 bases at J, leaving 5 bases unmatched. This CDR3 has 14 residues. CDR1 and CDR2 (germline): WSHSY, SAAADI. Written as DNA, the CDR3 is TGCGCCTCCAGACTAGCGGGAGGAACAGATACGCAGTATTTT. Translating it yields CASRLAGGTDTQYF.

The table lists this clone with a few counts. The rearrangement joins TRBV6-4 to TRBJ2-3; 13 bases are a match to TRBD2. The V gene end was trimmed by 4 bases and the J gene end by 1 base; junction bases not matched to a gene: 2. The V gene's germline CDR1 is MRHNA and CDR2 SNTAGT. The CDR3 runs to 16 residues. CDR3 amino acids: CASSVGTSGGTDTQYF. CDR3 DNA sequence: TGTGCCAGCAGTGTGGGGACTAGCGGGGGCACAGATACGCAGTATTTT.

The chain carries TRBV6-1 and TRBJ2-1, with D perhaps matching TRBD2 (7 bases). V shed 4 bases and J shed 7 bases, with 17 bases lying between them. The CDR3 runs to 15 residues. Germline CDR1 and CDR2: MNHNS and SASEGT. The CDR3, as DNA: TGTGCCAGCAGTGTTTTGGGGGGGGCGAGGAATGAGCAGTTCTTC. It is translated as CASSVLGGARNEQFF.

This clone has more than one count but fewer than ten. The V call is TRBV29-1, the J call TRBJ2-1; 11 nucleotides match TRBD2. This CDR3 contains 15 residues. Germline V lookup: CDR1 SQVTM, CDR2 ANQGSEA. V was pared by 5 bases and J by 4 bases, with 7 bases of the junction left unmatched. CDR3 region: CSVTPTSGAYNEQFF. CDR3 DNA sequence: TGCAGCGTTACGCCGACTAGCGGGGCTTACAATGAGCAGTTCTTC.

This sequence joins TRBV7-9 and TRBJ1-5, with 7 bases lining up with TRBD1. J lost 5 bases, V lost 5 bases, and 15 bases had no gene match. This CDR3 has 17 residues. Per the germline V gene, CDR1 is SEHNR and CDR2 is FQNEAQ (reference sequence). The CDR3 sequence is CASSVGVGGGSDQPQHF. CDR3 DNA: TGTGCCAGCAGCGTAGGGGTTGGAGGGGGCAGTGATCAGCCCCAGCATTTT.

The chain combines TRBV5-4 with TRBJ2-4; 10 nucleotides match TRBD1. Germline CDR1 is SGHNT and CDR2 is YYREEE (reference sequence). V lost 0 bases to trimming and J lost 0 bases; unmatched junction nucleotides: 0. The CDR3 covers 16 residues. DNA of the CDR3: TGTGCCAGCAGCTTGGGACAGGGGGCAGCCAAAAACATTCAGTACTTC. Amino acids: CASSLGQGAAKNIQYF. Together with reference TRBV5-4 and TRBJ2-4, the CDR3 gives the full variable domain: ETGVTQSPTHLIKTRGQQVTLRCSSQSGHNTVSWYQQALGQGPQFIFQYYREEENGRGNFPPRFSGLQFPNYSSELNVNALELDDSALYLCASSLGQGAAKNIQYFGAGTRLSVL.

Only a few counts were recorded for this clone. The rearrangement links TRBV6-1 to TRBJ1-2, with TRBD1 matching 8 bases. The CDR3 has 13 residues. The V gene's germline CDR1 is MNHNS and CDR2 SASEGT. V lost 7 bases, J lost 2 bases, and 3 bases stayed unmatched. The CDR3 nucleotides read TGTGCCAGCATGACAGGGGTCAACTATGGCTACACCTTC. Protein sequence: CASMTGVNYGYTF.

V and J are TRBV9 and TRBJ2-7, with 7 nucleotides matching TRBD1. This CDR3 has 14 amino acids. Trimming removed 0 bases from V and 7 bases from J; junction bases left unmatched: 7. Per germline, CDR1 SGDLS and CDR2 YYNGEE. The CDR3 spells CASSVAALQGEQYF. CDR3 DNA sequence: TGTGCCAGCAGCGTAGCCGCCTTACAGGGGGAGCAGTACTTC.

This chain joins TRBV2 and TRBJ2-3, with a weak D call TRBD1 (6 bases). Trimming took off 6 bases at V and 2 bases at J, with 15 bases between the two ends. Germline V lookup: CDR1 SNHLY, CDR2 FYNNEI. The CDR3 is 15 amino acids. The CDR3 loop is CASRDWQGLTDTQYF. DNA of the CDR3: TGTGCCAGCAGGGACTGGCAGGGGCTCACAGATACGCAGTATTTT.

This clone appeared a few times. The J gene is TRBJ1-3, the V gene TRBV18, with 10 bases fitting TRBD1. V lost 5 bases to trimming and J lost 3 bases; unmatched junction nucleotides: 7. The CDR3 consists of 16 residues. Germline CDR1 reads KGHSH; CDR2 reads LQKENI. CDR3 residues: CASSATTGGNGNTIYF. CDR3 DNA: TGTGCCAGCTCAGCCACGACAGGGGGCAATGGAAACACCATATATTTT.

The V gene is TRBV30, the J gene TRBJ2-5; no definite D call. In germline, CDR1 is GTSNPN, CDR2 SVGIG (reference sequence). The CDR3 runs 11 residues. V dropped 6 bases and J dropped 1 base, with 6 bases sitting between them. The CDR3 DNA is TGTGCCTGCGGGTTCCAAGAGACCCAGTACTTC. It specifies CACGFQETQYF.

A single count supports this clone. The chain is built from TRBV5-1 and TRBJ2-3, with 7 bases identical to TRBD2. This CDR3 is 16 amino acids long. V shed 4 bases, J shed 0 bases, and the junction held 8 bases outside the gene matches. The germline gives CDR1 SGHRS, CDR2 YFSETQ. Here the CDR3 DNA reads TGCGCCAGCAGCCGGAGGGCGGGGGATAGCACAGATACGCAGTATTTT. It translates to CASSRRAGDSTDTQYF.

This clone showed up just once. The chain recombines TRBV5-8 with TRBJ2-1; 7 nucleotides agree with TRBD1. This CDR3 is 16 amino acids long. V lost 0 bases, J lost 6 bases, and 9 bases stayed unmatched. In germline, CDR1 is SGHTS, CDR2 YDEGEE. The CDR3 protein is CASSLVLGQPFNEQFF. The CDR3, as DNA: TGTGCCAGCAGCTTGGTATTGGGACAGCCCTTCAATGAGCAGTTCTTC.

The chain recombines TRBV10-3 with TRBJ2-3; 8 bases match TRBD2. The J segment lost 0 bases and the V segment lost 0 bases, leaving 2 bases of the junction unmatched. The CDR3 sequence is 16 residues long. Germline V gives CDR1 ENHRY, CDR2 SYGVKD. For the CDR3, the DNA is TGTGCCATCAGTGAGTCGAGCGGGGGCAGCACAGATACGCAGTATTTT. It encodes CAISESSGGSTDTQYF.

V and J are TRBV11-2 and TRBJ2-1; 8 nucleotides agree with TRBD2. V lost 5 bases to trimming and J lost 5 bases; unmatched junction nucleotides: 11. The germline CDR1 and CDR2 sequences are SGHAT and FQNNGV. The CDR3 runs 16 residues. CDR3 region: CASSPRRSGKHNEQFF. The DNA for the CDR3 is TGTGCCAGCAGCCCCAGACGTAGCGGGAAACACAATGAGCAGTTCTTC. Using reference TRBV11-2 and TRBJ2-1 for the parts outside the CDR3, the full variable domain is EAGVAQSPRYKIIEKRQSVAFWCNPISGHATLYWYQQILGQGPKLLIQFQNNGVVDDSQLPKDRFSAERLKGVDSTLKIQPAKLEDSAVYLCASSPRRSGKHNEQFFGPGTRLTVL.

The rearrangement joins TRBV10-3 to TRBJ1-1; 11 nucleotides line up with TRBD1. CDR1 and CDR2 (germline): ENHRY, SYGVKD. The CDR3 runs 15 residues. V lost 6 bases and J lost 5; bases outside the gene matches: 8. The CDR3 DNA is TGTGCCATCAGGGGGACAGGGGGTAAAGCTACTGAAGCTTTCTTT. Encoded protein: CAIRGTGGKATEAFF.

V gene TRBV5-3 combines with J gene TRBJ1-1, with D unclear. TRBV5-3 is noted as an ORF with a role that remains uncertain. This CDR3 comprises 14 residues. Trimming took 4 bases from V and 8 from J, leaving 18 bases between them. The CDR3 DNA sequence: TGTGCCAGAAGCAATCATATTGGAGCCCCAGAAGCTTTCTTT. Its translation is CARSNHIGAPEAFF.

This clone has a handful of counts. This chain links TRBV2 with TRBJ2-6, with D hard to call. V was cut by 6 bases and J by 0 bases, with 6 bases left in between. The CDR3 runs to 14 residues. Germline CDR1 SNHLY, CDR2 FYNNEI. The CDR3 protein is CASSIVSGANVLTF. The CDR3 DNA reads TGTGCCAGCAGCATTGTCTCTGGGGCCAACGTCCTGACTTTC.

The rearrangement uses TRBV20-1 and TRBJ2-5; no firm D call. The CDR3 runs 9 residues. The ends were cut back, 8 bases at V and 2 bases at J, with 3 bases in the middle. Germline CDR1 and CDR2: DFQATT and SNEGSKA (reference sequence). CDR3 sequence: CSTQETQYF. CDR3 bases: TGCAGTACACAAGAGACCCAGTACTTC.

This chain uses TRBV15 with TRBJ2-7, with 9 bases lining up with TRBD2. The V and J ends lost 1 base and 3 bases, in that order; junction bases with no gene match: 1. The CDR3 extends over 14 amino acids. Germline CDR1 LNHNV, CDR2 YYDKDF (reference sequence). DNA of the CDR3: TGTGCCACCAGCAGAGCACTAGCGGGCTACGAGCAGTACTTC. Residues: CATSRALAGYEQYF.

The J gene is TRBJ2-7, the V gene TRBV2; 7 nucleotides line up with TRBD2. The CDR3 is 14 amino acids. Germline loops: CDR1 SNHLY, CDR2 FYNNEI. The junction had 9 bases not matched to a gene; V was cut back by 4 bases and J by 6 bases. CDR3 sequence: CASSGRLADTEQYF. CDR3 nucleotide sequence: TGTGCCAGCAGTGGGCGGCTAGCGGATACCGAGCAGTACTTC.

The chain employs TRBV9 and TRBJ2-1, with D tentatively TRBD1 (7 bases). Per the germline V gene, CDR1 is SGDLS and CDR2 is YYNGEE. This CDR3 comprises 16 residues. Trimming took off 0 bases at V and 5 bases at J, with 15 bases between the two ends. CDR3 bases: TGTGCCAGCAGCGTAGCAGGGGGGACTCTCCACAATGAGCAGTTCTTC. Its translation: CASSVAGGTLHNEQFF.

This clone was seen only a few times. The CDR3 loop is CASSKSFRDRGGYGYTF. The CDR3 DNA is TGTGCCAGCAGCAAATCTTTTAGGGACAGGGGCGGCTATGGCTACACCTTC. The gene calls are TRBV21-1 and TRBJ1-2; the table names TRBD1, a call not compared with the DNA. TRBV21-1 is reported as a pseudogene. This CDR3 has 17 residues.

The chain uses TRBV9 and TRBJ2-2; TRBD1 aligns across 7 bases. Germline V gives CDR1 SGDLS, CDR2 YYNGEE. The CDR3 extends over 15 amino acids. V lost 2 bases and J lost 3; bases outside the gene matches: 4. As DNA, the CDR3 is TGTGCCAGCAGCGTCCAGGGACAGTACACCGGGGAGCTGTTTTTT. It encodes CASSVQGQYTGELFF. The entire variable domain, with the rest obtained from reference TRBV9 and TRBJ2-2, is as follows: DSGVTQTPKHLITATGQRVTLRCSPRSGDLSVYWYQQSLDQGLQFLIQYYNGEERAKGNILERFSAQQFPDLHSELNLSSLELGDSALYFCASSVQGQYTGELFFGEGSRLTVL.

V gene TRBV29-1 combines with J gene TRBJ2-1; 7 bases align to TRBD2. The V segment lost 6 bases and the J segment 3 bases; nucleotides outside the gene matches: 11. This CDR3 comprises 15 residues. Germline V lookup: CDR1 SQVTM, CDR2 ANQGSEA. The DNA of the CDR3 is TGCAGCGTCACCGGGGCTAGCGGAATCTACAATGAGCAGTTCTTC. Translated: CSVTGASGIYNEQFF.

This clone showed up just a few times. The gene calls are TRBV4-1 and TRBJ1-3; no firm D call. Deletions cut 4 bases from V and 2 bases from J, with 9 bases between. Germline V gene data show CDR1 as MGHRA and CDR2 as YSYEKL. The CDR3 has 14 residues. The CDR3 nucleotides are TGCGCCAGCAGCCTTGAAGCGGCTGGAAACACCATATATTTT. This gives the protein CASSLEAAGNTIYF.

This chain joins TRBV27 and TRBJ2-4; D perhaps matches TRBD2 (6 bases). V was pared by 2 bases and J by 6 bases, with 8 bases between. The CDR3 spans 13 residues. Germline V lookup: CDR1 MNHEY, CDR2 SMNVEV (reference sequence). CDR3 region: CASSLTGRNIQYF. CDR3 nucleotide sequence: TGTGCCAGCAGTTTAACCGGGAGAAACATTCAGTACTTC.

V usage is TRBV10-3 and J usage is TRBJ1-1; D may be TRBD1 (6 bases). The CDR3 length is 12 residues. Germline lookup yields CDR1 ENHRY and CDR2 SYGVKD. V was cut by 6 bases and J by 7 bases, with 12 bases left in between. The CDR3 here is CAISQGPGEAFF. CDR3 nucleotide sequence: TGTGCCATCAGCCAGGGGCCGGGTGAAGCTTTCTTT.

The chain joins TRBV5-6 to TRBJ2-7; 7 bases are a match to TRBD1. V trimming: 5 bases; J trimming: 5 bases; junction bases outside the gene matches: 7. The germline CDR1 and CDR2 sequences are SGHDT and YYEEEE. The CDR3 has 13 amino acids. In nucleotides, the CDR3 is TGTGCCAGCAGTATCAGACAGGGCCACGAGCAGTACTTC. It yields the protein CASSIRQGHEQYF.

This clone was picked up one time. The chain is built from TRBV19 and TRBJ1-5; TRBD1 matches 9 bases. The ends lost 5 bases at V and 7 bases at J; junction bases unmatched: 6. CDR1 is LNHDA and CDR2 is SQIVND in the germline V gene (reference sequence). CDR3 length: 14 residues. The CDR3 spells CASSPGQGWQPQHF. The CDR3, as DNA: TGTGCCAGTAGTCCCGGACAGGGGTGGCAGCCCCAGCATTTT.

The V call is TRBV19, the J call TRBJ2-1; the match to TRBD2 covers 8 bases. This CDR3 contains 15 residues. In germline, CDR1 is LNHDA, CDR2 SQIVND (reference sequence). Trimming took 7 bases from V and 5 from J; bases not matched to a gene: 10. CDR3 DNA: TGTGCCAGTAATTTGCCGGGACTAGTTGACAATGAGCAGTTCTTC. This encodes CASNLPGLVDNEQFF. Supplemented by reference TRBV19 and TRBJ2-1, the full variable domain reads DGGITQSPKYLFRKEGQNVTLSCEQNLNHDAMYWYRQDPGQGLRLIYYSQIVNDFQKGDIAEGYSVSREKKESFPLTVTSAQKNPTAFYLCASNLPGLVDNEQFFGPGTRLTVL.